This T cell receptor beta chain is from a study of cytomegalovirus exposure and HLA in healthy donors. Whole-study context: As an earlier analysis found, around 190 million T cells yielded over 95 million unique TCR beta sequences. Study-level results: Later on, a genetic analysis was performed. It linked a missense variant in DCLRE1C with V- and J-gene trimming of TCR beta.

Despite likely unrecorded immune exposures, the donors were nominally healthy at the time of sampling. CDR1 is SGHNT and CDR2 is YENEEA in the germline V gene. V lost 3 bases to trimming and J lost 5 bases; unmatched junction nucleotides: 8. The CDR3 spans 16 residues. The PCR had 60 Vbeta and 13 Jbeta primers. The table came from immunoSEQ multiplex PCR; TCRdb's copy has only in-frame clones and leaves some out. The data contain about 190,000 clones, 82% of them seen just once; the ten biggest clones take up around 0.8%. As regards this clone: Its antigen remains unknown.

The sequencing input was PBMCs. The V and J genes are TRBV11-3 and TRBJ2-5; TRBD1 matches at 11 bases. The sequence was obtained from a woman younger than 35 in good health and CMV-seronegative. CDR3 protein: CASSFGDRGKRETQYF. The CDR3 DNA reads TGTGCCAGCAGCTTTGGGGACAGGGGGAAGAGGGAGACCCAGTACTTC.